This TCR beta chain is from a study of T cells in Graves' hyperthyroidism and ophthalmopathy. Notes on the study in general: Most thyroid clonotypes expanded above 0.001 appeared in blood too.

V lost 2 bases, J lost 7 bases, and 16 bases stayed unmatched. Germline-derived CDR1 and CDR2 are SNHLY and FYNNEI. This CDR3 comprises 17 residues. Amplification yielded TCR beta CDR3 regions, with RNA transcripts as the source. Carried out on the TCR CDR3, a first-round RT-PCR used the HTBI primer set. TCRdb re-derived calls from the multiplex PCR reads in MiXCR, one entry per CDR3 protein. The sample records 500,000 to 750,000 distinct CDR3 sequences, about 45% being singletons. A note on this clonotype: As yet, its antigen is unknown.

The clonotype comes from a woman under 30 with Graves' hyperthyroidism. V gene TRBV2 combines with J gene TRBJ2-7, with TRBD2 identical over 8 bases. Specimen: peripheral blood or thyroid tissue (not recorded which). CDR3 in amino acids: CASSEWGREEVYNEQYF. Here the CDR3 DNA reads TGTGCCAGCAGTGAATGGGGGCGGGAGGAGGTCTACAATGAGCAGTACTTC.